The T cell receptor beta chain described here comes from a study of cytomegalovirus exposure and HLA in healthy donors. This clone was found once. As yet, its antigen is unknown. Notes on the study in general: TCR beta chain V- and J-gene trimming was linked, in a later analysis, to a missense variant in DCLRE1C.

V was pared by 5 bases and J by 7 bases, with 11 bases of the junction left unmatched. The germline CDR1 and CDR2 sequences are LNHDA and SQIVND (reference sequence). The CDR3 totals 15 residues. Primers included in the PCR were 60 Vbeta and 13 Jbeta primers. The assay was immunoSEQ multiplex PCR, and TCRdb's table has in-frame clones only and misses some. In the table there are under 200,000 clones, roughly 85% of which are singletons. The clonotype originates from a woman aged 18 to 35 in good health and CMV-seronegative. Sequences were obtained from PBMCs. The chain recombines TRBV19 with TRBJ1-5; 7 positions agree with TRBD1. Here the CDR3 reads CASSVQTGLGQPQHF. CDR3 bases: TGTGCCAGTAGTGTCCAGACAGGGCTTGGACAGCCCCAGCATTTT.